These 9 T cell receptor beta chains were all obtained from the same sample, sequenced in a study of monozygotic twins with inflammatory bowel disease. Reanalyzing the 5' RACE reads, TCRdb keeps one entry per CDR3 protein, without DNA. The sample has 400,000 or so distinct CDR3 sequences. The sequencing input was blood. The receptors stem from a human donor with ulcerative colitis or Crohn's disease, or a healthy co-twin of an affected twin (not recorded which).

The V gene is TRBV20-1, the J gene TRBJ2-1. From germline, CDR1 is DFQATT and CDR2 SNEGSKA (reference sequence). This CDR3 has 13 amino acids. The CDR3 loop is CSARSVVYNEQFF.

The chain uses TRBV28 and TRBJ2-3; TCRdb gives TRBD2 as the D gene, but with no DNA this cannot be confirmed. CDR1 and CDR2 from the germline V gene are MDHEN and SYDVKM. The CDR3 covers 16 residues. CDR3 sequence: CAHGTSGRSWADTQYF.

CDR3 in amino acids: CASSIVTRSVLDEQYF. The rearrangement joins TRBV7-2 to TRBJ2-7; no DNA is available, so the TRBD2 call from TCRdb remains unchecked. CDR1 and CDR2 from the germline V gene are SGHTA and FQGNSA. The CDR3 totals 16 residues.

V and J are TRBV30 and TRBJ1-1. Germline V gives CDR1 GTSNPN, CDR2 SVGIG (reference sequence). The CDR3 covers 13 residues. The CDR3 loop is CAWSPGPYTEAFF. The full variable domain, with the rest looked up from reference TRBV30 and TRBJ1-1, is SQTIHQWPATLVQPVGSPLSLECTVEGTSNPNLYWYRQAAGRGLQLLFYSVGIGQISSEVPQNLSASRPQDRQFILSSKKLLLSDSGFYLCAWSPGPYTEAFFGQGTRLTVV.

V gene TRBV9 combines with J gene TRBJ2-1; TCRdb proposes TRBD1, but this gene call is untestable without DNA. Per germline, CDR1 SGDLS and CDR2 YYNGEE. The CDR3 is 16 amino acids. This CDR3 reads CASSVAWRGQGNEQFF.

The chain carries TRBV5-1 and TRBJ1-3. This CDR3 spans 15 amino acids. CDR1 is SGHRS, CDR2 YFSETQ, per germline. CDR3 loop: CASSSGGGSGNTIYF. Based on the CDR3 plus reference TRBV5-1 and TRBJ1-3, the full variable domain is KAGVTQTPRYLIKTRGQQVTLSCSPISGHRSVSWYQQTPGQGLQFLFEYFSETQRNKGNFPGRFSGRQFSNSRSEMNVSTLELGDSALYLCASSSGGGSGNTIYFGEGSWLTVV.

This chain uses TRBV18 with TRBJ1-2. The CDR3 extends over 13 amino acids. In germline, CDR1 is KGHSH, CDR2 LQKENI. The CDR3 protein is CASSLADGYGYTF. Looking up the rest from reference TRBV18 and TRBJ1-2 gives the full variable domain: NAGVMQNPRHLVRRRGQEARLRCSPMKGHSHVYWYRQLPEEGLKFMVYLQKENIIDESGMPKERFSAEFPKEGPSILRIQQVVRGDSAAYFCASSLADGYGYTFGSGTRLTVV.

The chain combines TRBV5-1 with TRBJ2-7; TCRdb outputs TRBD2, but without DNA this stays unchecked. This CDR3 contains 17 residues. Germline V CDR1 and CDR2: SGHRS, YFSETQ. CDR3 sequence reads: CASSSGLAGGSSYEQYF. Based on the CDR3 plus reference TRBV5-1 and TRBJ2-7, the full variable domain is KAGVTQTPRYLIKTRGQQVTLSCSPISGHRSVSWYQQTPGQGLQFLFEYFSETQRNKGNFPGRFSGRQFSNSRSEMNVSTLELGDSALYLCASSSGLAGGSSYEQYFGPGTRLTVT.

The rearrangement links TRBV29-1 to TRBJ1-1. The germline V gene has CDR1 SQVTM and CDR2 ANQGSEA. The CDR3 totals 11 residues. CDR3 region: CSAGQNTEAFF.